Here is one T cell receptor beta chain with its context. Its matching antigen is unknown. Germline lookup yields CDR1 MNHEY and CDR2 SVGAGI. Between the trimmed V and J ends, which lost 0 bases and 0 bases, there was a span of 8 bases. CDR3 size: 15 residues. The beta constant-region primer was an equimolar mix of two oligonucleotides covering TRBC1 and TRBC2. Four rounds of PCR amplified the ligated cDNA using nested alpha and beta constant-region primers plus SP2. Ligation attached a single-stranded oligonucleotide with a 12-nucleotide UMI and the SP2 primer to the cDNA 3' end. MiXCR, run by TCRdb on the UMI-ligation and nested PCR reads, gives a single entry per CDR3 protein. Here the sample spans approximately 140,000 distinct CDR3 sequences, 15% to 25% being singletons. The sample belongs to a study of naive and memory T cell subsets. Study-level findings and limits: In naive cells, over 95% of TCR sequences were seen only once. A few larger clonotypes appeared in naive repertoires, especially CD8, possibly memory cells re-expressing CD45RA.

CD8 T cells were positively selected from what remained after CD4 positive selection. Cells stained for CD3, CD4, CD8, CD45RA, CD27 and viability were sorted into four CD45RA/CD27 subsets. The rearrangement links TRBV6-5 to TRBJ1-1, with a weak D call TRBD1 (5 bases). This clonotype was obtained from a human donor in good health. Sequencing input: naive CD8+ T cells from blood. CDR3 sequence (DNA): TGTGCCAGCAGTTACTCTGCAGGGATGAACACTGAAGCTTTCTTT. Its translation: CASSYSAGMNTEAFF.